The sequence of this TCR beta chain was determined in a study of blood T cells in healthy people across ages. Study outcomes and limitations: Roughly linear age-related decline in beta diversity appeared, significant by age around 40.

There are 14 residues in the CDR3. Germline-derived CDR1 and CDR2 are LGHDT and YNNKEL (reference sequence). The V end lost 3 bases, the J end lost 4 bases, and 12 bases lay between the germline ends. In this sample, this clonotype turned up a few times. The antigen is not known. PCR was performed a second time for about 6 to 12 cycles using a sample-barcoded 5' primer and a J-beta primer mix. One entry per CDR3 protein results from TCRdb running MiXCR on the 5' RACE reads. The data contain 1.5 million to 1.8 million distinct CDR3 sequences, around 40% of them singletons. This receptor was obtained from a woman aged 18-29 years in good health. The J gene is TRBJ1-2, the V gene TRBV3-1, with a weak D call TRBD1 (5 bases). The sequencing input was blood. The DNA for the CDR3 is TGTGCCAGCAGCCAGATAGGGACGGCCTATGGCTACACCTTC. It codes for CASSQIGTAYGYTF. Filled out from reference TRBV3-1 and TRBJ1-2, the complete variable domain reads DTAVSQTPKYLVTQMGNDKSIKCEQNLGHDTMYWYKQDSKKFLKIMFSYNNKELIINETVPNRFSPKSPDKAHLNLHINSLELGDSAVYFCASSQIGTAYGYTFGSGTRLTVV.